This T cell receptor beta chain stems from a study of PD-1 blockade in classical Hodgkin lymphoma. General observations from the study: By C4D1, CD4+ diversity increased significantly, especially in complete responders. Whoever responded completely had baseline diversity much like that seen in newly diagnosed patients.

As for this clone: Its specificity is not known.

Every patient had relapsed following autologous stem cell transplantation, and cohorts differed in brentuximab vedotin exposure. Method: immunoSEQ multiplex PCR; TCRdb's copy keeps in-frame clones and lacks some. The sample comprises 45,000 to 50,000 clones, less than 85% of which are singletons, and 20% to 25% rests with the top ten. This sequence was found in a human donor with classical Hodgkin lymphoma. Sequenced material: peripheral blood mononuclear cells (PBMCs), taken before the second cycle of nivolumab.

CDR3 DNA sequence: TGTGCCAGCTCTCCCGGGGGGGGGAGCTCCTACGAGCAGTACTTC. It yields the protein CASSPGGGSSYEQYF. The V and J genes are TRBV28 and TRBJ2-7; 8 nucleotides line up with TRBD2. The CDR3 has 15 amino acids. Germline V CDR1 and CDR2: MDHEN, SYDVKM. V shed 8 bases, J shed 0 bases, and the junction held 9 bases outside the gene matches.